This T cell receptor (beta chain) was profiled in a study of blood T cells in healthy people across ages. The second PCR ran roughly 6 to 11 cycles with a sample-barcoded 5' primer and J-beta primers. TCRdb re-analysed the 5' RACE reads in MiXCR, keeping a single row per CDR3 protein. Of some 890,000 distinct CDR3 sequences listed, 25% to 35% are singletons. Overall study findings and caveats: While age rose, TCR beta diversity per million T cells dropped in a roughly linear way.

The CDR3 runs to 13 residues. The V gene's germline CDR1 is SEHNR and CDR2 FQNEAQ (reference sequence). Trimming left V 2 bases short and J 10 bases short, with 14 bases between. A note on this clonotype: Its antigen is not identified.

The data also belong to a second study, concerning T cells of mothers and their children. From that second work: Second-PCR amplification with M1S added sample barcodes and 2-4 random nucleotides. Each child gave around 3 million TCR beta CDR3 reads (each mother, over 9 million). Related mother-child pairs shared slightly more overlap than unrelated pairs, but the difference was non-significant.

V is TRBV7-9 and J is TRBJ1-1; a weak D match, TRBD1 (6 bases). The receptor comes from a woman aged 40 to 50 in good health. Sample: blood. This CDR3 is CASSLRQAERAFF. The DNA for the CDR3 is TGTGCCAGCAGCTTAAGACAGGCCGAGAGAGCTTTCTTT.